This is a list of T cell receptor beta chains from one sample in a study of cytomegalovirus exposure and HLA in healthy donors. Sequencing was performed with immunoSEQ multiplex PCR; in TCRdb, only in-frame clones are kept and a portion is missing. The table records under 100,000 clones, less than 80% of them present only once. Specimen: PBMCs. These receptor sequences come from a woman in her 40s in good health and CMV-seropositive. CDR3s include the opening cysteine and the closing phenylalanine or tryptophan. Each record gives: D gene, J gene, CDR3 length, V gene, clone size, CDR3 protein, CDR3 DNA. The D gene is left open where the match is weak. Clone size is given for some rows only: seen once, a few or many times, or a class if the clone is expanded.

. | TRBJ2-3 | 13 | TRBV5-6 | . | CASCRVSTDTQYF | TGTGCCAGCTGCAGGGTATCGACAGATACGCAGTATTTT
TRBD1 | TRBJ1-5 | 16 | TRBV7-9 | . | CASSLVWTGDNQPQHF | TGTGCCAGCAGCTTAGTATGGACAGGGGACAATCAGCCCCAGCATTTT
. | TRBJ2-3 | 14 | TRBV5-4 | . | CASSLSARSDTQYF | TGTGCCAGCAGCTTGTCCGCCCGAAGCGATACGCAGTATTTT
TRBD1 | TRBJ1-2 | 13 | TRBV6-5 | . | CASRGQGEGGYTF | TGTGCCAGCAGGGGACAGGGAGAAGGTGGCTACACCTTC
TRBD1 | TRBJ1-1 | 19 | TRBV27 | few | CASSLQSPGQGAWNTEAFF | TGTGCCAGCAGTTTACAATCCCCGGGACAGGGGGCCTGGAACACTGAAGCTTTCTTT
. | TRBJ1-4 | 11 | TRBV29-1 | few | CSVARDEKLFF | TGCAGCGTTGCGCGTGATGAAAAACTGTTTTTT
. | TRBJ2-2 | 13 | TRBV19 | . | CATSDITTGELFF | TGTGCCACGTCGGACATTACTACCGGGGAGCTGTTTTTT
TRBD2 | TRBJ2-7 | 15 | TRBV4-2 | . | CASSQEAGGLYEQYF | TGTGCCAGCAGCCAAGAGGCGGGGGGATTATACGAGCAGTACTTC
. | TRBJ2-3 | 13 | TRBV10-1 | few | CASNSPGADTQYF | TGCGCCAGCAACAGTCCAGGGGCAGATACGCAGTATTTT
TRBD2 | TRBJ2-2 | 15 | TRBV7-3 | few | CASSKLAGNTGELFF | TGTGCCAGCAGCAAACTAGCGGGAAACACCGGGGAGCTGTTTTTT
. | TRBJ2-2 | 14 | TRBV10-3 | few | CAIRQATNTGELFF | TGTGCCATCAGACAGGCGACGAACACCGGGGAGCTGTTTTTT
. | TRBJ1-1 | 13 | TRBV4-2 | . | CASSQDFITEAFF | TGTGCCAGCAGCCAAGATTTCATCACTGAAGCTTTCTTT
TRBD2 | TRBJ2-7 | 13 | TRBV5-1 | . | CASRGTSGRDQYF | TGCGCCAGCAGGGGGACTAGCGGGAGGGATCAGTACTTC
. | TRBJ2-7 | 16 | TRBV15 | . | CATRRDSWPTQYEQYF | TGTGCCACCAGGAGAGACAGTTGGCCCACCCAATACGAGCAGTACTTC
TRBD1 | TRBJ2-7 | 13 | TRBV6-5 | . | CASSYDRVNEQYF | TGTGCCAGCAGTTACGACAGGGTCAACGAGCAGTACTTC
. | TRBJ2-7 | 15 | TRBV11-2 | once | CASSLGLDGTYEQYF | TGTGCCAGCAGCTTAGGGCTAGACGGAACCTACGAGCAGTACTTC
TRBD1 | TRBJ1-1 | 14 | TRBV7-2 | once | CASSLVGTEARAFF | TGTGCCAGCAGCTTAGTTGGGACAGAGGCGCGGGCTTTCTTT
. | TRBJ2-7 | 13 | TRBV6-6 | . | CASSRRGLYEQYF | TGTGCCAGCAGTAGAAGGGGGTTGTACGAGCAGTACTTC
. | TRBJ1-2 | 12 | TRBV5-8 | . | CASSSQGYGYTF | TGTGCCAGCAGCTCACAGGGCTATGGCTACACCTTC
TRBD1 | TRBJ2-7 | 15 | TRBV18 | . | CASSQRQGAINEQYF | TGTGCCAGCTCACAAAGACAGGGGGCGATCAACGAGCAGTACTTC
. | TRBJ1-3 | 15 | TRBV15 | . | CATSSPSGSGNTIYF | TGTGCCACCAGCAGCCCTTCAGGCTCTGGAAACACCATATATTTT
. | TRBJ2-3 | 14 | TRBV9 | . | CASSASLGTDTQYF | TGTGCCAGCAGCGCCTCCCTAGGTACAGATACGCAGTATTTT
TRBD1 | TRBJ1-1 | 15 | TRBV18 | . | CASSPPDRANTEAFF | TGTGCCAGCTCACCACCTGACAGGGCGAACACTGAAGCTTTCTTT
. | TRBJ2-7 | 15 | TRBV4-2 | . | CASSLRQETSYEQYF | TGTGCCAGCAGCCTGCGACAGGAGACCTCCTACGAGCAGTACTTC
. | TRBJ2-3 | 15 | TRBV5-1 | . | CASGLGTYNTDTQYF | TGCGCCAGCGGGCTCGGGACTTACAACACAGATACGCAGTATTTT
TRBD2 | TRBJ2-7 | 19 | TRBV27 | once | CASSSYTGTSGRVGREQYF | TGTGCCAGCAGTTCCTATACCGGGACTAGCGGGAGGGTAGGGAGAGAGCAGTACTTC
TRBD2 | TRBJ2-2 | 21 | TRBV13 | . | CASSFVRFWTSGSFDTGELFF | TGTGCCAGCAGCTTCGTGCGTTTCTGGACTAGCGGGAGTTTCGACACCGGGGAGCTGTTTTTT
TRBD1 | TRBJ1-5 | 14 | TRBV29-1 | few | CSVRTGESNQPQHF | TGCAGCGTCAGGACAGGGGAGAGCAATCAGCCCCAGCATTTT
TRBD1 | TRBJ1-1 | 14 | TRBV25-1 | . | CASSDSTGGGTRGF | TGTGCCAGCAGTGACTCCACAGGGGGTGGTACAAGGGGCTTT
TRBD1 | TRBJ1-5 | 16 | TRBV19 | . | CASSMNRGNSNQPQHF | TGTGCCAGTAGTATGAACAGGGGGAATAGCAATCAGCCCCAGCATTTT
. | TRBJ1-3 | 13 | TRBV4-3 | . | CASSQDRGDTIYF | TGCGCCAGCAGCCAAGACAGGGGTGACACCATATATTTT
TRBD2 | TRBJ2-7 | 18 | TRBV2 | . | CASSEIQPGLAGIYEQYF | TGTGCCAGCAGTGAAATCCAACCGGGACTAGCGGGAATCTACGAGCAGTACTTC
TRBD2 | TRBJ2-1 | 14 | TRBV5-6 | many | CASSPVAGINEQFF | TGTGCCAGCAGCCCGGTAGCGGGAATCAATGAGCAGTTCTTC
. | TRBJ1-5 | 14 | TRBV2 | few | CASRSGWGNQPQHF | TGTGCCAGCAGGTCAGGATGGGGCAATCAGCCCCAGCATTTT
. | TRBJ1-1 | 14 | TRBV7-9 | . | CASSLGSTGTEAFF | TGTGCCAGCAGCTTAGGGTCGACGGGTACCGAAGCTTTCTTT
TRBD2 | TRBJ2-1 | 14 | TRBV5-8 | . | CASSLGLAGNEQFF | TGTGCCAGCAGCTTGGGACTAGCGGGCAATGAGCAGTTCTTC
TRBD2 | TRBJ2-7 | 14 | TRBV7-2 | . | CASSKGAGVNEQYF | TGTGCCAGCAGTAAAGGAGCGGGGGTAAACGAGCAGTACTTC
. | TRBJ2-5 | 16 | TRBV28 | . | CASSLQSDSPQETQYF | TGTGCCAGCAGTTTACAAAGCGACAGTCCCCAAGAGACCCAGTACTTC
. | TRBJ2-7 | 13 | TRBV5-1 | few | CASSPLGGNEQYF | TGCGCCAGCAGCCCCCTTGGGGGCAACGAGCAGTACTTC
. | TRBJ2-5 | 15 | TRBV7-9 | . | CASSFDRLIQETQYF | TGTGCCAGCAGCTTTGACAGGTTAATACAAGAGACCCAGTACTTC
TRBD1 | TRBJ1-4 | 16 | TRBV11-2 | . | CASSSIQGFRDEKLFF | TGTGCCAGCAGCTCAATACAGGGGTTCAGGGATGAAAAACTGTTTTTT
. | TRBJ2-7 | 14 | TRBV5-1 | . | CASSLWGPGEEQYF | TGCGCCAGCAGCTTATGGGGCCCGGGTGAAGAGCAGTACTTC
TRBD2 | TRBJ2-7 | 19 | TRBV7-6 | . | CASSLAPGLAGGLSYEQYF | TGTGCCAGCAGCTTAGCACCGGGACTAGCGGGAGGGCTATCCTACGAGCAGTACTTC
TRBD2 | TRBJ2-1 | 16 | TRBV7-2 | few | CASSLVISSGYNEQFF | TGTGCCAGCAGCTTAGTCATCAGTAGCGGGTACAATGAGCAGTTCTTC
TRBD1 | TRBJ2-7 | 12 | TRBV29-1 | . | CSAGDRTYEQYF | TGCAGCGCGGGGGACAGGACCTACGAGCAGTACTTC
TRBD1 | TRBJ1-4 | 14 | TRBV28 | . | CASSAGQLNEKLFF | TGTGCCAGCAGTGCGGGACAGCTTAATGAAAAACTGTTTTTT
TRBD1 | TRBJ2-3 | 14 | TRBV7-3 | . | CASSPPGTGDTQYF | TGTGCCAGCAGCCCTCCCGGGACAGGGGATACGCAGTATTTT
. | TRBJ2-2 | 15 | TRBV9 | . | CASSTLASGTGELFF | TGTGCCAGCAGCACGCTAGCGAGCGGCACCGGGGAGCTGTTTTTT
TRBD1 | TRBJ2-1 | 14 | TRBV27 | . | CASGLDRGRNEQFF | TGTGCCAGCGGGTTAGACAGGGGCCGGAATGAGCAGTTCTTC
TRBD2 | TRBJ2-3 | 16 | TRBV28 | . | CASRGTASGSPDTQYF | TGTGCCAGCAGGGGAACCGCTAGCGGGAGTCCAGATACGCAGTATTTT
. | TRBJ2-3 | 13 | TRBV10-2 | . | CASSGSVTDTQYF | TGCGCCAGCAGTGGGAGTGTGACAGATACGCAGTATTTT
TRBD2 | TRBJ2-7 | 16 | TRBV9 | . | CASSVEGGGGPYEQYF | TGTGCCAGCAGCGTAGAGGGGGGCGGGGGGCCCTACGAGCAGTACTTC
TRBD2 | TRBJ2-7 | 17 | TRBV6-1 | . | CASSEMSGSDQGDEQYF | TGTGCCAGCAGTGAGATGAGCGGGAGTGATCAAGGGGACGAGCAGTACTTC
TRBD1 | TRBJ1-1 | 18 | TRBV7-6 | . | CASSLGRRATGVNTEAFF | TGTGCCAGCAGCTTAGGCCGTCGGGCGACAGGGGTGAACACTGAAGCTTTCTTT
. | TRBJ2-4 | 17 | TRBV14 | . | CASSQSIWLRGKNIQYF | TGTGCCAGCAGCCAATCCATATGGCTCAGGGGAAAAAACATTCAGTACTTC